Below, one T cell receptor beta chain is given with its context. The time point denotes: recipient sample about 28 days before transplant, after cytoreduction. Trimming took 4 bases from V and 7 from J; bases not matched to a gene: 10. The CDR3 contains 15 residues. CDR1 is SGHRS, CDR2 YFSETQ, per germline. The data originate from a study of T cell clonotyping in hematopoietic cell transplantation. Whole-study context: Cytoreduction preceded collection of pretransplant recipient samples.

Produced via immunoSEQ multiplex PCR; TCRdb's table is partial and in-frame only. The sample has 25,000 to 35,000 clones, approximately 94% seen once. Material: peripheral blood mononuclear cells, obtained before stem cell transplant. This receptor was identified in a man aged 50 to 60 with acute myeloid leukemia. Some clones in this sample may be carry-over from other donors' samples. V usage is TRBV5-1 and J usage is TRBJ2-7, with 11 bases lining up with TRBD1. CDR3 nucleotide sequence: TGCGCCAGCAGCGTACCCGGGACAGGGGGGAATGAGCAGTACTTC. Translating it yields CASSVPGTGGNEQYF.